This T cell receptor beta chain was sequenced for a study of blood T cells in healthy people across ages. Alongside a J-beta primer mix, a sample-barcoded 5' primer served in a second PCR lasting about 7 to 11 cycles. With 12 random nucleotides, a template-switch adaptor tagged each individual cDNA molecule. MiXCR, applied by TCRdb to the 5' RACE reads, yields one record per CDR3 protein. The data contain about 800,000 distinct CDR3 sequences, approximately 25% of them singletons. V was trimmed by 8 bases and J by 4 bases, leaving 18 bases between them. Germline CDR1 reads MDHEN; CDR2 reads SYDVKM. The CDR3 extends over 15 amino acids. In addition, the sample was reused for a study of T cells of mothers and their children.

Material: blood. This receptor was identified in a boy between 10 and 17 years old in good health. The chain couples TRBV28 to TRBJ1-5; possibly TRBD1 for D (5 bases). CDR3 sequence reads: CASSRDATFNQPQHF. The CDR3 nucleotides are TGTGCCAGCTCCCGGGACGCCACGTTTAATCAGCCCCAGCATTTT.